These 29 T cell receptor beta chains came from one sample sequenced in a study of shared clonotypes between healthy human individuals. TCRdb's copy holds only in-frame clones and misses some; the assay was immunoSEQ multiplex PCR. The sample has roughly 1 million clones; about 75% are singletons. Sequenced material: memory CD4+ T cells sorted from blood. The sample's subset: CD45RA-negative fraction. These receptors came from a man aged 18 to 35 in good health.

This chain connects TRBV28 to TRBJ1-2; no clear D. Germline CDR1 and CDR2: MDHEN and SYDVKM. The CDR3 is 13 residues long. V was shortened by 5 bases and J by 4 bases, with 11 bases between the two germline ends. In DNA, the CDR3 is TGTGCCAGCAGTCAGGATAGCCGCTATGGCTACACCTTC. This translates into CASSQDSRYGYTF.

This clone was detected a few times. The V and J genes are TRBV19 and TRBJ2-1, with a possible D match to TRBD2 (5 bases). Per the germline V gene, CDR1 is LNHDA and CDR2 is SQIVND (reference sequence). V was shortened by 5 bases and J by 2 bases, with 13 bases between the two germline ends. The CDR3 contains 15 residues. As DNA, the CDR3 is TGTGCCAGTAGTCGGGAAGGCACAACCTACAATGAGCAGTTCTTC. It yields the protein CASSREGTTYNEQFF.

This clone was observed once. The J gene is TRBJ2-7, the V gene TRBV21-1; whether TRBD1, the table's D call, matches the DNA was not checked. TRBV21-1 is reported as a pseudogene. The CDR3 is 11 amino acids. DNA of the CDR3: TGTGCCAGCAGCCCAAGGGGTTCGTCGTACTTC. It translates to CASSPRGSSYF.

For this clone: This may stem from a read error, because a much larger clone lies one nucleotide away. This chain connects TRBV7-8 to TRBJ1-1; no clear D. The CDR3 sequence is 12 residues long. The V and J ends lost 2 bases and 0 bases respectively, with 1 base between them. CDR1 is SGHVS and CDR2 is FQNEAQ in the germline V gene. The chain's CDR3 is CASSLLNTEAFF. The CDR3 DNA sequence: TGTGCCAGCAGCTTACTGAACACTGAAGCTTTCTTT.

This clone was detected a few times. The J gene is TRBJ1-5, the V gene TRBV2; 10 bases map to TRBD1. Trimming removed 3 bases from V and 7 bases from J; junction bases left unmatched: 9. CDR1 and CDR2 (germline): SNHLY, FYNNEI. This CDR3 is 16 amino acids long. The DNA for the CDR3 is TGTGCCAGCAGTGACGGTGGACAGGGGGGAGGACAGCCCCAGCATTTT. Its protein is CASSDGGQGGGQPQHF.

V is TRBV19 and J is TRBJ2-7, with TRBD2 matching over 7 bases. Germline V lookup: CDR1 LNHDA, CDR2 SQIVND (reference sequence). After removal of 6 bases from V and 12 bases from J, the junction contained 20 bases not matched to a gene. CDR3 length equals 15 residues. The DNA of the CDR3 is TGTGCCAGTAGCCATATCGGGACTAACGACCGGTTGGTGTACTTC. This translates into CASSHIGTNDRLVYF.

The rearrangement uses TRBV9 and TRBJ1-4; no clear D. Germline V gene lookup returns CDR1 SGDLS and CDR2 YYNGEE. CDR3 length: 14 amino acids. V dropped 0 bases and J dropped 0 bases, with 3 bases sitting between them. The CDR3, as DNA: TGTGCCAGCAGCGTAGCGGCAACTAATGAAAAACTGTTTTTT. This encodes CASSVAATNEKLFF.

The chain has TRBV29-1 and TRBJ2-1; D perhaps matches TRBD2 (6 bases). Per the germline V gene, CDR1 is SQVTM and CDR2 is ANQGSEA. Trimming shortened V by 1 base and J by 7 bases, and 14 bases separated the two germline ends. There are 14 residues in the CDR3. CDR3 in DNA: TGCAGCGTTGAAGCGGGAGCAATAACGAATGAGCAGTTCTTC. It is translated as CSVEAGAITNEQFF.

The J gene is TRBJ2-7, the V gene TRBV5-3; D is unresolved. TRBV5-3 qualifies as an ORF whose function is uncertain. The V gene lost 5 bases and the J gene lost 0 bases, with 9 bases spanning the gap. The CDR3 length is 13 residues. The CDR3 DNA reads TGTGCCAGAAGTGTGGTCTGCTCCTACGAGCAGTACTTC. Translated, it gives CARSVVCSYEQYF.

This chain links TRBV19 with TRBJ1-2; D perhaps matches TRBD1 (5 bases). V was shortened by 5 bases and J by 8 bases, with 21 bases between the two germline ends. The CDR3 has 15 residues. The germline V gene encodes CDR1 LNHDA and CDR2 SQIVND (reference sequence). The CDR3, as DNA: TGTGCCAGTAGTTCTCAGGGTCTCGCGGAAGGGGGCTACACCTTC. Its protein product is CASSSQGLAEGGYTF.

The rearrangement joins TRBV9 to TRBJ2-7, with 7 bases fitting TRBD2. Trimming cost V 0 bases and J 9 bases; bases outside gene matches: 9. In germline, CDR1 is SGDLS, CDR2 YYNGEE. The CDR3 is made up of 14 amino acids. The CDR3 region is CASSVAGLAGVQYF. CDR3 sequence (DNA): TGTGCCAGCAGCGTAGCGGGACTTGCGGGGGTGCAGTACTTC.

J is TRBJ2-1 and V is TRBV11-2; the D is unclear. Germline CDR1 reads SGHAT; CDR2 reads FQNNGV. This CDR3 is built from 13 residues. V was cut by 0 bases and J by 7 bases, with 7 bases left in between. This CDR3 reads CASSLDHLNEQFF. For the CDR3, the DNA is TGTGCCAGCAGCTTAGACCACTTGAATGAGCAGTTCTTC.

The CDR3 loop reads CASSSWGLNYNEQFF. The CDR3 bases are TGTGCCAGCAGTTCCTGGGGCCTTAACTACAATGAGCAGTTCTTC. The chain recombines TRBV5-6 with TRBJ2-1; maybe TRBD1 (5 bases). The CDR3 sequence is 15 residues long. In germline, CDR1 is SGHDT, CDR2 YYEEEE. The ends were cut back, 5 bases at V and 3 bases at J, with 15 bases in the middle.

The CDR3 nucleotides read TGTGCCAGCAGCGTGGGGGGTGACTATGGCTACACCTTC. Amino acid sequence: CASSVGGDYGYTF. J is TRBJ1-2 and V is TRBV5-4; maybe TRBD1 (5 bases). This CDR3 region has 13 residues. Germline V gene data show CDR1 as SGHNT and CDR2 as YYREEE (reference sequence). The V gene lost 4 bases and the J gene lost 3 bases, with 10 bases spanning the gap.

The V call is TRBV6-6, the J call TRBJ1-1; no definite D call. V gave up 2 bases and J gave up 0 bases, with 10 bases separating them. The CDR3 runs to 15 residues. The germline CDR1 and CDR2 sequences are MNHNY and SVGAGI (reference sequence). The CDR3 sequence is CASSYQSSMNTEAFF. Here the CDR3 DNA reads TGTGCCAGCAGTTACCAGAGTAGTATGAACACTGAAGCTTTCTTT.

The chain has TRBV10-3 and TRBJ2-1; no reliable D call. Trimming removed 4 bases at V and 5 bases at J, with 12 bases between. Germline CDR1 ENHRY, CDR2 SYGVKD. CDR3 length: 14 residues. The CDR3 sequence: CAISGTVPNNEQFF. The DNA for the CDR3 is TGTGCCATCAGTGGAACAGTACCTAACAATGAGCAGTTCTTC.

The gene calls are TRBV5-4 and TRBJ2-3, with TRBD2 matching 8 bases. Germline CDR1 and CDR2: SGHNT and YYREEE (reference sequence). J lost 2 bases, V lost 4 bases, and 12 bases had no gene match. This CDR3 is built from 17 residues. The CDR3 reads CASSSYVGGGNTDTQYF. The CDR3 DNA reads TGTGCCAGCAGCAGCTACGTCGGGGGGGGCAACACAGATACGCAGTATTTT.

The rearrangement links TRBV6-1 to TRBJ2-3; 9 nucleotides align to TRBD2. There are 15 residues in the CDR3. Germline V CDR1 and CDR2: MNHNS, SASEGT. V was pared by 6 bases and J by 2 bases, with 6 bases of the junction left unmatched. In DNA, the CDR3 is TGTGCCAGCAGCCAACTAGCGGGTGTCACAGATACGCAGTATTTT. This gives the protein CASSQLAGVTDTQYF.

This clone showed up just once. The genes are TRBV6-6 and TRBJ1-5, with D possibly matching TRBD1 (6 bases). CDR3 length: 14 residues. The V gene lost 7 bases and the J gene lost 3 bases, with 13 bases spanning the gap. CDR1 is MNHNY, CDR2 SVGAGI, per germline (reference sequence). DNA for the CDR3: TGTGCCAGCACCTCGCGACAGGACAATCAGCCCCAGCATTTT. Its translation: CASTSRQDNQPQHF.

The V call is TRBV7-9, the J call TRBJ2-1; D not resolved. The CDR3 consists of 13 residues. Germline CDR1 reads SEHNR; CDR2 reads FQNEAQ (reference sequence). V was trimmed by 6 bases and J by 6 bases, leaving 12 bases between them. The DNA of the CDR3 is TGTGCCAGCAGGCGCGAAGGCACCAATGAGCAGTTCTTC. Translation gives CASRREGTNEQFF.

The V gene is TRBV2, the J gene TRBJ2-2, with D unclear. The CDR3 runs 14 residues. V was pared by 2 bases and J by 3 bases, with 7 bases between. Germline assignment: CDR1 SNHLY and CDR2 FYNNEI. This CDR3 is CASSERQYTGELFF. In nucleotides, the CDR3 is TGTGCCAGCAGTGAACGCCAGTACACCGGGGAGCTGTTTTTT.

The V call is TRBV4-3, the J call TRBJ1-6; TRBD1 aligns across 7 bases. The V gene's germline CDR1 is LGHNA and CDR2 YSLEER. The CDR3 loop spans 15 amino acids. V was pared by 1 base and J by 7 bases, with 4 bases of the junction left unmatched. Here the CDR3 reads CASSQVSGGNSPLHF. For the CDR3, the DNA is TGCGCCAGCAGCCAAGTATCAGGGGGAAATTCACCCCTCCACTTT.

As concerns this clone: Other nucleotide sequences from this sample produce the same CDR3. V usage is TRBV18 and J usage is TRBJ1-3; 7 positions match TRBD1. This CDR3 is built from 14 residues. Trimming removed 4 bases from V and 4 bases from J; junction bases left unmatched: 4. The germline V gene has CDR1 KGHSH and CDR2 LQKENI. The CDR3 spells CASSHRDSGNTIYF. CDR3 coding DNA: TGTGCCAGCTCACACCGGGACAGCGGAAACACCATATATTTT.

Comments on this clone: This specimen includes other DNA sequences encoding the same CDR3. As DNA, the CDR3 is TGTGCCAGCTCACCCTTAGGGAACACTGAAGCTTTCTTT. It encodes CASSPLGNTEAFF. The genes are TRBV18 and TRBJ1-1, with D unclear. From germline, CDR1 is KGHSH and CDR2 LQKENI. The germline V and J ends were trimmed by 3 bases and 1 base, with 6 bases remaining between them. CDR3 length: 13 residues. The full variable domain, its missing parts supplied by reference TRBV18 and TRBJ1-1, is NAGVMQNPRHLVRRRGQEARLRCSPMKGHSHVYWYRQLPEEGLKFMVYLQKENIIDESGMPKERFSAEFPKEGPSILRIQQVVRGDSAAYFCASSPLGNTEAFFGQGTRLTVV.

The V and J genes are TRBV28 and TRBJ1-1; the D gene is possibly TRBD1 (5 bases). The ends were cut back, 8 bases at V and 1 base at J, with 17 bases in the middle. Germline loops: CDR1 MDHEN, CDR2 SYDVKM. CDR3 size: 15 residues. CDR3 protein: CASGGSRTGNTEAFF. CDR3 coding DNA: TGTGCCAGCGGGGGATCGAGGACCGGGAACACTGAAGCTTTCTTT.

CDR3 loop: CASSAVNTGELFF. The CDR3 bases are TGTGCCAGTAGTGCAGTGAACACCGGGGAGCTGTTTTTT. This chain uses TRBV19 with TRBJ2-2, with D uncertain. V lost 5 bases and J lost 1, with 5 bases in between. Per the germline V gene, CDR1 is LNHDA and CDR2 is SQIVND (reference sequence). This CDR3 comprises 13 residues.

This rearrangement joins TRBV9 to TRBJ1-2; possible D gene TRBD1, 5 bases. The CDR3 is 15 amino acids. The germline V and J ends were trimmed by 4 bases and 5 bases, with 18 bases remaining between them. Per the germline V gene, CDR1 is SGDLS and CDR2 is YYNGEE. For the CDR3, the DNA is TGTGCCAGCAGCCCTGAGGGGACTCCTCTTTATGGCTACACCTTC. It is translated as CASSPEGTPLYGYTF.

Of note for this clone: Other nucleotide sequences in the sample specify the same CDR3. V usage is TRBV11-2 and J usage is TRBJ1-1; no firm D call. V gave up 3 bases and J gave up 1 base, with 6 bases separating them. CDR1 is SGHAT, CDR2 FQNNGV, per germline. The CDR3 extends over 13 amino acids. Here the CDR3 DNA reads TGTGCCAGCAGCTTTGATGGGAACACTGAAGCTTTCTTT. Protein product: CASSFDGNTEAFF.

The rearrangement uses TRBV7-2 and TRBJ2-5, with a weak D call TRBD1 (5 bases). Germline V gene lookup returns CDR1 SGHTA and CDR2 FQGNSA. CDR3 length: 13 amino acids. The V end was cut by 1 base, the J end by 10 bases, with 13 bases between. DNA of the CDR3: TGTGCCAGCAGCTTAGGCGCAGGGAAGGACCAGTACTTC. Amino acids: CASSLGAGKDQYF.